The 30 T cell receptor beta chains below come from one sample, sequenced in a study of cytomegalovirus exposure and HLA in healthy donors. Amplification used 60 Vbeta primers and 13 Jbeta primers. Generated by immunoSEQ multiplex PCR, the TCRdb table keeps only in-frame clones and is missing some. The sample lists approximately 120,000 clones; 81% were seen once. Sequencing was performed on PBMCs. The receptors stem from a young man in good health and CMV-seronegative.

The rearrangement uses TRBV5-1 and TRBJ2-4; 10 nucleotides align to TRBD1. Losses at the gene ends were 1 base for V and 0 bases for J; bases not matched to a gene: 10. Germline V gene lookup returns CDR1 SGHRS and CDR2 YFSETQ. This CDR3 is built from 19 residues. CDR3 sequence (DNA): TGCGCCAGCAGCTTGTTAGGGACAGGGGAAAGGGGAGCCAAAAACATTCAGTACTTC. It yields the protein CASSLLGTGERGAKNIQYF.

The chain links TRBV5-1 to TRBJ2-7, with D possibly matching TRBD2 (5 bases). Germline V gene lookup returns CDR1 SGHRS and CDR2 YFSETQ. CDR3 length: 13 residues. V was cut by 0 bases and J by 7 bases, with 11 bases left in between. Here the CDR3 DNA reads TGCGCCAGCAGCTTGGTCTCGGGGTGTGAGCAGTACTTC. The encoded protein is CASSLVSGCEQYF.

The gene calls are TRBV11-3 and TRBJ2-3; TRBD1 aligns across 7 bases. Germline CDR1 SGHNT, CDR2 YENEEA. With 1 base clipped from V and 5 bases from J, the junction kept 6 bases outside the gene matches. CDR3 length equals 15 residues. The CDR3 spells CASSLGDSLRDTQYF. The CDR3 region has the DNA TGTGCCAGCAGCTTAGGGGACAGCTTGAGAGATACGCAGTATTTT. Complete variable domain (other parts from reference TRBV11-3 and TRBJ2-3): EAGVVQSPRYKIIEKKQPVAFWCNPISGHNTLYWYLQNLGQGPELLIRYENEEAVDDSQLPKDRFSAERLKGVDSTLKIQPAELGDSAVYLCASSLGDSLRDTQYFGPGTRLTVL.

V usage is TRBV18 and J usage is TRBJ1-1; TRBD1 is a possible D gene (5 bases). Trimming left V 6 bases short and J 4 bases short, with 12 bases between. This CDR3 has 13 residues. Looked up from germline, CDR1 is KGHSH and CDR2 is LQKENI. The CDR3 DNA reads TGTGCCAGCTCCCTAGGGACTTCCACTGAAGCTTTCTTT. Its translation: CASSLGTSTEAFF.

This clone was counted a few times. This chain joins TRBV19 and TRBJ2-1, with D unresolved. V dropped 5 bases and J dropped 7 bases, with 12 bases sitting between them. The germline V gene has CDR1 LNHDA and CDR2 SQIVND (reference sequence). This CDR3 is built from 13 residues. The CDR3 loop is CASSPRSWNEQFF. DNA of the CDR3: TGTGCCAGTAGTCCTAGGTCTTGGAATGAGCAGTTCTTC. Drawing the rest from reference TRBV19 and TRBJ2-1, the complete variable domain is DGGITQSPKYLFRKEGQNVTLSCEQNLNHDAMYWYRQDPGQGLRLIYYSQIVNDFQKGDIAEGYSVSREKKESFPLTVTSAQKNPTAFYLCASSPRSWNEQFFGPGTRLTVL.

The chain couples TRBV29-1 to TRBJ1-4, with TRBD1 identical over 7 bases. The CDR3 loop spans 13 amino acids. V was pared by 1 base and J by 7 bases, with 3 bases of the junction left unmatched. Germline V gene lookup returns CDR1 SQVTM and CDR2 ANQGSEA. The CDR3 sequence: CSVEGQGSEKLFF. In DNA form, the CDR3 reads TGCAGCGTTGAAGGACAGGGCAGTGAAAAACTGTTTTTT.

The V gene is TRBV5-6, the J gene TRBJ1-1; 8 bases agree with TRBD1. CDR1 and CDR2 (germline): SGHDT, YYEEEE. The CDR3 contains 16 residues. The J segment lost 0 bases and the V segment lost 1 base, leaving 5 bases of the junction unmatched. CDR3 sequence (DNA): TGTGCCAGCAGCTTGTCAGGGGGCCTGATGAACACTGAAGCTTTCTTT. Protein product: CASSLSGGLMNTEAFF. Full variable domain (missing parts from reference TRBV5-6 and TRBJ1-1): DAGVTQSPTHLIKTRGQQVTLRCSPKSGHDTVSWYQQALGQGPQFIFQYYEEEERQRGNFPDRFSGHQFPNYSSELNVNALLLGDSALYLCASSLSGGLMNTEAFFGQGTRLTVV.

The rearrangement links TRBV11-2 to TRBJ1-3; D remains ambiguous. From germline, CDR1 is SGHAT and CDR2 FQNNGV. V was cut by 0 bases and J by 0 bases, with 9 bases left in between. The CDR3 is 16 residues long. The CDR3: CASSLDGRSSGNTIYF. The CDR3, as DNA: TGTGCCAGCAGCTTAGATGGCAGGTCCTCTGGAAACACCATATATTTT.

This chain connects TRBV6-6 to TRBJ2-5; TRBD1 matches 7 bases. This CDR3 is built from 14 residues. Germline V gives CDR1 MNHNY, CDR2 SVGAGI (reference sequence). The junction had 7 bases not matched to a gene; V was cut back by 7 bases and J by 2 bases. CDR3 region: CASTSDRAQETQYF. DNA of the CDR3: TGTGCCAGCACCTCAGACAGGGCTCAAGAGACCCAGTACTTC.

This rearrangement joins TRBV29-1 to TRBJ1-1; perhaps TRBD1 as D (5 bases). Trimming took off 5 bases at V and 0 bases at J, with 13 bases between the two ends. This CDR3 has 14 amino acids. Germline V CDR1 and CDR2: SQVTM, ANQGSEA. This chain's CDR3 is CSVPQGAMNTEAFF. For the CDR3, the DNA is TGCAGCGTTCCCCAAGGGGCGATGAACACTGAAGCTTTCTTT.

The V call is TRBV18, the J call TRBJ1-6, with no clear D. Germline V gene data show CDR1 as KGHSH and CDR2 as LQKENI. The CDR3 is made up of 16 amino acids. V was shortened by 6 bases and J by 10 bases, with 22 bases between the two germline ends. The CDR3 region is CASSPPGSPNRSPLHF. CDR3 nucleotide sequence: TGTGCCAGCTCCCCCCCGGGGAGCCCTAATCGATCACCCCTCCACTTT.

This clone was detected a few times. V is TRBV11-1 and J is TRBJ1-1; the D is unclear. Per the germline V gene, CDR1 is SGHAT and CDR2 is FQDESV (reference sequence). The CDR3 runs to 13 residues. Trimming took 5 bases from V and 0 from J, leaving 7 bases between them. In DNA form, the CDR3 reads TGTGCCAGCAGCGCTACGCTGAACACTGAAGCTTTCTTT. Translated: CASSATLNTEAFF.

The J gene is TRBJ2-3, the V gene TRBV5-1, with TRBD2 as a possible D gene (6 bases). V lost 6 bases to trimming and J lost 4 bases, with 18 bases between them. Germline CDR1 SGHRS, CDR2 YFSETQ. The CDR3 sequence is 15 residues long. The CDR3 nucleotides read TGCGCCAGCAAAAGGAGGGACTTAAATCCAGATACGCAGTATTTT. Protein: CASKRRDLNPDTQYF. Combining the CDR3 with reference TRBV5-1 and TRBJ2-3 gives the whole variable domain KAGVTQTPRYLIKTRGQQVTLSCSPISGHRSVSWYQQTPGQGLQFLFEYFSETQRNKGNFPGRFSGRQFSNSRSEMNVSTLELGDSALYLCASKRRDLNPDTQYFGPGTRLTVL.

The V gene is TRBV15, the J gene TRBJ1-5, with TRBD1 matching over 12 bases. CDR1 is LNHNV, CDR2 YYDKDF, per germline (reference sequence). The CDR3 covers 20 residues. With V trimmed by 5 bases and J by 2 bases, 16 bases remained unmatched. Here the CDR3 DNA reads TGTGCCACCAGCGGGGTGACGGGACAGGGGGCTTTTCTGGGCAATCAGCCCCAGCATTTT. Protein product: CATSGVTGQGAFLGNQPQHF. Complete variable domain (other parts from reference TRBV15 and TRBJ1-5): DAMVIQNPRYQVTQFGKPVTLSCSQTLNHNVMYWYQQKSSQAPKLLFHYYDKDFNNEADTPDNFQSRRPNTSFCFLDIRSPGLGDTAMYLCATSGVTGQGAFLGNQPQHFGDGTRLSIL.

The chain joins TRBV30 to TRBJ1-1, with TRBD1 matching over 7 bases. The length of the CDR3 is 12 residues. The germline V gene has CDR1 GTSNPN and CDR2 SVGIG (reference sequence). Trimming at V came to 3 bases and at J to 5 bases, leaving 3 bases not matched to a gene. The CDR3 region is CAWRTGKTEAFF. CDR3 bases: TGTGCCTGGAGGACAGGGAAGACTGAAGCTTTCTTT.

The V gene is TRBV7-9, the J gene TRBJ2-7; 7 bases are a match to TRBD2. J gave up 1 base and V 8 bases, and 8 bases lay outside the gene matches. The CDR3 loop spans 14 amino acids. The germline V gene encodes CDR1 SEHNR and CDR2 FQNEAQ (reference sequence). The CDR3 nucleotides read TGTGCCAGCCGCGGGCGGGAGCCGTCCTACGAGCAGTACTTC. Protein sequence: CASRGREPSYEQYF.

The rearrangement joins TRBV5-1 to TRBJ1-1; perhaps TRBD1 as D (6 bases). Trimming removed 0 bases at V and 2 bases at J, with 11 bases between. Germline CDR1 reads SGHRS; CDR2 reads YFSETQ. The CDR3 sequence is 15 residues long. The CDR3 DNA reads as TGCGCCAGCAGCTTGGTACAGGGAAAAAACACTGAAGCTTTCTTT. Amino acids: CASSLVQGKNTEAFF. The complete variable domain, with remaining parts taken from reference TRBV5-1 and TRBJ1-1, reads KAGVTQTPRYLIKTRGQQVTLSCSPISGHRSVSWYQQTPGQGLQFLFEYFSETQRNKGNFPGRFSGRQFSNSRSEMNVSTLELGDSALYLCASSLVQGKNTEAFFGQGTRLTVV.

A remark on this clone: A read error may account for a junction end that differs from germline. This same CDR3 is encoded by further DNA sequences in the sample. The chain uses TRBV27 and TRBJ1-6, with 7 bases identical to TRBD1. Germline loops: CDR1 MNHEY, CDR2 SMNVEV (reference sequence). The CDR3 totals 14 residues. The CDR3 spells CASSPLTGNSPLHF. The DNA of the CDR3 is TGTGCCAGCAGTCCGTTGACAGGGAATTCGCCCCTCCACTTT.

The rearrangement uses TRBV6-5 and TRBJ1-1; D is unresolved. The CDR3 is 13 residues long. CDR1 is MNHEY and CDR2 is SVGAGI in the germline V gene. V lost 8 bases and J 13 bases, leaving 23 bases between the germline ends. CDR3 sequence: CASAWAALPLVFF. Here the CDR3 DNA reads TGTGCCAGCGCTTGGGCTGCCCTTCCCTTGGTTTTCTTT.

The chain combines TRBV7-2 with TRBJ2-1; no firm D call. Trimming removed 2 bases at V and 8 bases at J, with 4 bases between. Germline-derived CDR1 and CDR2 are SGHTA and FQGNSA. The length of the CDR3 is 11 residues. The CDR3 nucleotides are TGTGCCAGCAGCTTATCCTATGAGCAGTTCTTC. Protein product: CASSLSYEQFF.

The rearrangement uses TRBV5-1 and TRBJ2-6, with 8 nucleotides matching TRBD1. Germline V gives CDR1 SGHRS, CDR2 YFSETQ. V was pared by 0 bases and J by 0 bases, with 8 bases of the junction left unmatched. This CDR3 is built from 19 residues. The CDR3 spells CASSLDTPDRDSGANVLTF. The CDR3 bases are TGCGCCAGCAGCTTGGACACCCCGGACAGGGACTCTGGGGCCAACGTCCTGACTTTC.

This clone was found a few times. The J gene is TRBJ2-1, the V gene TRBV18, with D possibly TRBD1 on 6 matching bases. The germline gives CDR1 KGHSH, CDR2 LQKENI. This CDR3 spans 13 amino acids. The V and J ends lost 4 bases and 9 bases respectively, with 13 bases between them. CDR3 residues: CASSLTEQGEQFF. CDR3 coding DNA: TGTGCCAGCTCACTAACCGAACAGGGTGAGCAGTTCTTC.

The chain joins TRBV5-4 to TRBJ1-1, with D hard to call. The CDR3 covers 14 residues. Germline assignment: CDR1 SGHNT and CDR2 YYREEE (reference sequence). V was cut by 0 bases and J by 2 bases, with 8 bases left in between. The CDR3 DNA reads TGTGCCAGCAGCTTGGGGCTCTTAAACACTGAAGCTTTCTTT. Residues: CASSLGLLNTEAFF.

About this clone itself: At the DNA level, this CDR3 is encoded by other sequences in the same sample as well. The chain has TRBV7-9 and TRBJ2-7, with TRBD2 matching over 7 bases. CDR1 and CDR2 from the germline V gene are SEHNR and FQNEAQ (reference sequence). V was clipped by 2 bases and J by 0 bases; unmatched bases: 4. The length of the CDR3 is 15 residues. CDR3 protein: CASSLRRGSSYEQYF. The CDR3 DNA is TGTGCCAGCAGCTTACGGCGGGGGTCCTCCTACGAGCAGTACTTC.

This chain uses TRBV27 with TRBJ1-1, with D perhaps matching TRBD1 (5 bases). Trimming shortened V by 6 bases and J by 2 bases, and 13 bases separated the two germline ends. CDR1 MNHEY and CDR2 SMNVEV come from the germline V gene (reference sequence). This CDR3 contains 14 residues. CDR3 residues: CASSRGGGNTEAFF. The CDR3 nucleotides read TGTGCCAGCAGCCGCGGGGGGGGTAACACTGAAGCTTTCTTT.

The chain joins TRBV19 to TRBJ2-7; D is unresolved. Germline V CDR1 and CDR2: LNHDA, SQIVND (reference sequence). This CDR3 comprises 14 residues. V was cut by 4 bases and J by 5 bases, with 15 bases left in between. This CDR3 reads CASSTSGSPHEQYF. Written as DNA, the CDR3 is TGTGCCAGTAGTACCTCCGGGTCCCCCCACGAGCAGTACTTC.

V and J are TRBV7-6 and TRBJ1-2; TRBD1 matches 9 bases. This CDR3 contains 17 residues. Trimming at V came to 1 base and at J to 2 bases, leaving 8 bases not matched to a gene. The germline V gene has CDR1 SGHVS and CDR2 FNYEAQ. The CDR3: CASSLGLGTGSNYGYTF. The CDR3 DNA is TGTGCCAGCAGCTTAGGTTTGGGGACAGGGTCGAACTATGGCTACACCTTC.

This chain connects TRBV27 to TRBJ2-5; 11 bases fit TRBD2. The CDR3 totals 14 residues. V shed 3 bases and J 5 bases; nucleotides not matched to a gene: 2. CDR1 MNHEY and CDR2 SMNVEV come from the germline V gene (reference sequence). CDR3 loop: CASSFSSGGETQYF. CDR3 in DNA: TGTGCCAGCAGTTTTTCTAGCGGGGGGGAGACCCAGTACTTC.

The chain is built from TRBV10-1 and TRBJ2-5; 11 nucleotides align to TRBD2. Per the germline V gene, CDR1 is WNHNN and CDR2 is SYGVQD (reference sequence). The CDR3 consists of 16 residues. V lost 8 bases and J lost 1; bases outside the gene matches: 9. CDR3 in amino acids: CASSLSSGGSQETQYF. CDR3 coding DNA: TGCGCCAGCTCTCTGTCTAGCGGGGGGTCCCAAGAGACCCAGTACTTC.

The chain has TRBV9 and TRBJ1-1; 7 nucleotides agree with TRBD1. After removal of 0 bases from V and 3 bases from J, the junction contained 5 bases not matched to a gene. There are 15 residues in the CDR3. Germline assignment: CDR1 SGDLS and CDR2 YYNGEE. The CDR3 sequence is CASSVGGGADTEAFF. CDR3 sequence (DNA): TGTGCCAGCAGCGTAGGAGGGGGCGCGGACACTGAAGCTTTCTTT.